The entry below describes one T cell receptor beta chain. Its specific antigen is unknown. Nothing much larger sits one base from this clone, and base qualities are not available. TCRbeta CDR3 regions were amplified from genomic DNA using the immunoSEQ Assay, a bias-controlled multiplex PCR. Processing in the source paper ran as follows. The number of nucleated cells in each sample was estimated from the amplification of reference gene primers within the assay. To quantify the absolute abundance of each unique TCRbeta CDR3 rearrangement, sequence reads were collapsed and filtered. Productive Simpson clonality was computed per sample as the square root of Simpson's diversity index over productive rearrangements. TCRdb re-hosts the immuneACCESS table, in-frame sequences only. Its copies lack some clones; in the studies checked, an unresolved V gene accounts for under half of them, and the cause for the rest is not known. The V and J calls and clone size come from that table; D and trimming were worked out from the DNA. This sample has under 100,000 clones in its table, and over 80% of those were observed once. The ten largest clones add up to roughly 2.2% of the sample.

Each collaborating institution followed its own protocols to collect whole blood in K2EDTA tubes. For TCRbeta analysis, collaborators shipped samples as frozen whole blood, isolated PBMCs, or DNA extracted from either of those sample types. This record comes from a study of blood T cell repertoires in COVID-19 (dated by TCRdb to the early 2020s). Context from the whole study: Samples from collaborators originated in the United States, Italy and Spain and spanned both the acute and convalescent phases of COVID-19. The material from the prospective study consisted of cDNA or gDNA derived from T cells, B-cell-depleted T cells, or PBMCs. Deeply sampled blood TCRbeta repertoires from subjects exposed to, actively infected with, or recovered from COVID-19 were included in the dataset. The repertoires were released in a freely available public database intended as a resource for research on the immune response to SARS-CoV-2. Samples came from the ongoing ImmuneRACE study (first 160 participants) plus 1,254 subjects from 6 global collaborators. Nearly every sample came with metadata listing a de-identified subject ID, COVID-19 status, age in years and sex. Where HLA class I and class II types were available, the types were taken from metadata supplied by the sample provider, not from assay-based typing. General study outcomes and caveats: Clinical and demographic metadata were provided uncurated, with the amount varying by source and participant.

The germline V gene gives CDR1 as MDHEN and CDR2 as SYDVKM. From cysteine to phenylalanine, the CDR3 is 12 amino acids long. CDR3 DNA only is kept here, 36 bases in frame from base 1. Relative to germline, V is 7 bases shorter and J is 8 bases shorter, with 14 bases between their ends. Recombination connected TRBV28 to TRBJ1-2; matching of 5 bases hints at TRBD1 as the D gene. This TCR derives from a woman between 65 and 79 years old with acute or convalescent COVID-19. Source material: peripheral blood. CDR3 protein: CASTSGLSGYTF. The bases read TGTGCCAGCACCTCAGGGTTGAGCGGCTACACCTTC.